This T cell receptor beta chain was recovered during a study of shared clonotypes between healthy human individuals. The assay was immunoSEQ multiplex PCR, and TCRdb's table has in-frame clones only and misses some. There are under 600,000 clones in the sample; around 76% occur only once, and around 12% lies in the top ten. This clone was seen once. Germline V gene data show CDR1 as SGHRS and CDR2 as YFSETQ. Trimming removed 5 bases from V and 4 bases from J, with 6 bases in between. The CDR3 spans 11 residues. The chain employs TRBV5-1 and TRBJ1-2; no clear D. The receptor comes from a woman in her forties in good health. Some clones in this sample may be carry-over from other donors' samples. Sequencing was done on a sample of PBMCs. The CDR3 spells CASSSGYGYTF. The CDR3 DNA reads as TGCGCCAGCAGTTCGGGCTATGGCTACACCTTC.